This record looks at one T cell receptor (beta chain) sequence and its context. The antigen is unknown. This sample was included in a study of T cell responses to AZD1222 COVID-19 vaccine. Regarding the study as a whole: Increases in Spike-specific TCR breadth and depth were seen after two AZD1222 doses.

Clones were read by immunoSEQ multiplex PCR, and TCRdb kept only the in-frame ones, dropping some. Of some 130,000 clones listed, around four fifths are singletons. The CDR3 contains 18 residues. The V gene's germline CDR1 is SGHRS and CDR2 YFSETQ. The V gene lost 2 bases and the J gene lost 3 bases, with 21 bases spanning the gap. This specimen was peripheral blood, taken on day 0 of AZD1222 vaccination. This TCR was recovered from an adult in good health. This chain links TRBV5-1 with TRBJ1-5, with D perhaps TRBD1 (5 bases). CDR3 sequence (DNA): TGCGCCAGCAGCTTTGAAGAACCAACCTACGGGACCAATCAGCCCCAGCATTTT. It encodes CASSFEEPTYGTNQPQHF.